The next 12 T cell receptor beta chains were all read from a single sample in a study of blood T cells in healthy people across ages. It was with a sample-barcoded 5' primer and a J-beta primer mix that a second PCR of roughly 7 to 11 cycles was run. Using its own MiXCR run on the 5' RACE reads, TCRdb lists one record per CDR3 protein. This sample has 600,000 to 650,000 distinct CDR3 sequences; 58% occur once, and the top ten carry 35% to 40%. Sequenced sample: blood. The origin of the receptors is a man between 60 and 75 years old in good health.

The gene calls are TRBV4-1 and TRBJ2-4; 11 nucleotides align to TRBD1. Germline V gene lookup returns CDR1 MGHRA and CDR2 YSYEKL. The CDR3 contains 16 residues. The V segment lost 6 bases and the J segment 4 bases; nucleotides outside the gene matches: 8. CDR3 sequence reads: CASSPGQGALKNIQYF. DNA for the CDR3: TGCGCCAGCAGTCCAGGACAGGGGGCTTTAAAAAACATTCAGTACTTC.

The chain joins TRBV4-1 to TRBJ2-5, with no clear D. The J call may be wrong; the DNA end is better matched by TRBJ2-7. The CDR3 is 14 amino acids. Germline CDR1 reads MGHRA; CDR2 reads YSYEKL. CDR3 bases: TGCGCCAGCAGCCCACTTACGAACAGCTACGAGCAGTACTTC. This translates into CASSPLTNSYEQYF.

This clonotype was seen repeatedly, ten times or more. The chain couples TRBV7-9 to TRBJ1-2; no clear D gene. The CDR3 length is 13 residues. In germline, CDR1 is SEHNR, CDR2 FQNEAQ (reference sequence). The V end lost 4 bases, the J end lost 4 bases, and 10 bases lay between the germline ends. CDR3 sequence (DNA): TGTGCCAGCAGCTCGACGACCCTCTATGGCTACACCTTC. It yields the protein CASSSTTLYGYTF.

CDR3 sequence reads: CSAPWSSTDTQYF. CDR3 in DNA: TGCAGTGCCCCCTGGAGCTCCACAGATACGCAGTATTTT. The chain links TRBV20-1 to TRBJ2-3; the D is unclear. The CDR3 is made up of 13 amino acids. The V gene's germline CDR1 is DFQATT and CDR2 SNEGSKA (reference sequence). The ends were cut back, 6 bases at V and 2 bases at J, with 12 bases in the middle.

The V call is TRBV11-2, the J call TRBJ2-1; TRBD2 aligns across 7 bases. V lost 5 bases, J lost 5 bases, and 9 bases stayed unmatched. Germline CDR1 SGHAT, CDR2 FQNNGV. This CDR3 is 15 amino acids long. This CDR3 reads CASSTRTSENNEQFF. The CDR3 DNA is TGTGCCAGCAGCACCCGAACTAGCGAGAACAATGAGCAGTTCTTC.

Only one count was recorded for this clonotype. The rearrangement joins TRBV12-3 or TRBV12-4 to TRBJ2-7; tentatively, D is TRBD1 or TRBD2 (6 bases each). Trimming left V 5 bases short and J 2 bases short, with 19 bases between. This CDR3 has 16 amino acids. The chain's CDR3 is CASSPRGRGTTYEQYF. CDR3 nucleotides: TGTGCCAGCAGTCCCCGAGGACGGGGGACAACCTACGAGCAGTACTTC.

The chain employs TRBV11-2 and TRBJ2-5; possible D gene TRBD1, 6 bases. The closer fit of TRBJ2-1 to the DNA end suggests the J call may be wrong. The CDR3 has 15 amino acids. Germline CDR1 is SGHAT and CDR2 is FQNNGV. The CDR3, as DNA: TGTGCCAGCAGCCGGCACCGACAGGACCAAGAGACCCAGTTCTTC. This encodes CASSRHRQDQETQFF.

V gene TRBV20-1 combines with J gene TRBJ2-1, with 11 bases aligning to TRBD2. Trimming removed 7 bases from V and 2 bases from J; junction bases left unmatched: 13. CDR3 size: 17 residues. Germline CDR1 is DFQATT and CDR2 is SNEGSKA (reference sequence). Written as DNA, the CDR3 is TGCAGTGTTGACCATGGGGCTAGCGGGGGGACCTACAATGAGCAGTTCTTC. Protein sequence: CSVDHGASGGTYNEQFF.

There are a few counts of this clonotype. In nucleotides, the CDR3 is TGCGCCAGCAGCGTGGGACAGGGTAGCACAGATACGCAGTATTTT. Translation: CASSVGQGSTDTQYF. This chain links TRBV5-1 with TRBJ2-3; 9 positions match TRBD1. The CDR3 is 15 residues long. V was clipped by 4 bases and J by 0 bases; unmatched bases: 3. Germline V lookup: CDR1 SGHRS, CDR2 YFSETQ.

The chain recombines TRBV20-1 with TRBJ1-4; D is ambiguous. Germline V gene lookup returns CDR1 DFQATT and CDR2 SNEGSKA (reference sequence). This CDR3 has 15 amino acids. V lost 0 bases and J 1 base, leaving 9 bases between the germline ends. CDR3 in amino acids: CSARDRGKTNEKLFF. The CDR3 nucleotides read TGCAGTGCTAGAGATCGCGGCAAAACTAATGAAAAACTGTTTTTT.

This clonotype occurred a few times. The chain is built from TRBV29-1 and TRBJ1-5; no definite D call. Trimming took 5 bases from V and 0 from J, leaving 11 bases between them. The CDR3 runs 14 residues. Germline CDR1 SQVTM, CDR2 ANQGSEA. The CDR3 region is CSVSATNSNQPQHF. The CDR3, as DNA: TGCAGCGTTTCGGCGACGAATAGCAATCAGCCCCAGCATTTT.

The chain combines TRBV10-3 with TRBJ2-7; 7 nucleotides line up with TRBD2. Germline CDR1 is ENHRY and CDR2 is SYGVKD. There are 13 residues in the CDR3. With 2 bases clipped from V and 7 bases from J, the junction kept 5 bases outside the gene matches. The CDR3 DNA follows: TGTGCCATCAGTGAGAGCGGGAATAAGGAGCAGTACTTC. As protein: CAISESGNKEQYF.